This T cell receptor beta chain was captured by sequencing in a study of blood T cell repertoires in COVID-19. In the original workflow: How many nucleated cells were present was estimated from reference gene primer amplification. The table came from immunoSEQ multiplex PCR; TCRdb's copy has only in-frame clones and leaves some out. That table furnishes V, J and clone size, whereas the DNA furnished D and trimming. This sample carries just over 350,000 clones, more than 75% of them seen once, and the ten largest clones take 2.5% to 3%. This study enrolled people aged 18 to 89 from about two dozen US geographic areas. Before being deemed recovered, Cohort 3 donors had two negative PCRs, clearance, or symptom resolution. This CDR3 is built from 14 residues. Germline values: CDR1 MNHEY, CDR2 SMNVEV (reference sequence). V lost 5 bases, J lost 1 base, and 8 bases lay in between.

This TCR was sampled from a woman in her 30s who had recovered from COVID-19. The chain has TRBV27 and TRBJ2-2; perhaps TRBD1 as D (5 bases). The sample comprised PBMCs or T cells enriched from blood (not recorded which). In DNA form, the CDR3 reads TGTGCCAGCAGTAGAGGACAGAACACCGGGGAGCTGTTTTTT. It yields the protein CASSRGQNTGELFF.